This entry lists 2 T cell receptor beta chains sequenced from one sample in a study of monozygotic twins with cystic fibrosis. TCRdb's table, derived via immunoSEQ multiplex PCR, lists solely in-frame clones and lacks some. Among some 32,000 clones listed, around 90% were seen once. What was sequenced was blood. The receptors come from a girl aged 2-10 years with cystic fibrosis.

V usage is TRBV4-3 and J usage is TRBJ2-1; the D gene is possibly TRBD2 (5 bases). The CDR3 is 15 residues long. Trimming removed 1 base from V and 3 bases from J, with 10 bases in between. From germline, CDR1 is LGHNA and CDR2 YSLEER. This CDR3 reads CASSQGSRDYNEQFF. Written as DNA, the CDR3 is TGCGCCAGCAGCCAAGGGAGTCGGGACTACAATGAGCAGTTCTTC.

The chain combines TRBV19 with TRBJ2-3, with D perhaps TRBD1 or TRBD2 (5 bases each). Trimming took off 0 bases at V and 2 bases at J, with 12 bases between the two ends. CDR1 and CDR2 (germline): LNHDA, SQIVND (reference sequence). The CDR3 covers 16 residues. CDR3: CASSIEWPGATDTQYF. CDR3 in DNA: TGTGCCAGTAGTATAGAATGGCCCGGGGCCACAGATACGCAGTATTTT.